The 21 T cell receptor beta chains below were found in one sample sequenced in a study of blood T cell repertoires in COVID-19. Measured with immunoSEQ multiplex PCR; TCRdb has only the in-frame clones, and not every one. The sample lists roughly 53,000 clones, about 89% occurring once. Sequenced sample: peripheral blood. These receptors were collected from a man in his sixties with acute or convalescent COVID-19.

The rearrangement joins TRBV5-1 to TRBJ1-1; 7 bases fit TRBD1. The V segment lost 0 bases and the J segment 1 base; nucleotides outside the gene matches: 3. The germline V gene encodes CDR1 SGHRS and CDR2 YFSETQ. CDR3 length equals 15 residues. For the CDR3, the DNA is TGCGCCAGCAGCTTGGGAGGGACAGCGAACACTGAAGCTTTCTTT. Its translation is CASSLGGTANTEAFF.

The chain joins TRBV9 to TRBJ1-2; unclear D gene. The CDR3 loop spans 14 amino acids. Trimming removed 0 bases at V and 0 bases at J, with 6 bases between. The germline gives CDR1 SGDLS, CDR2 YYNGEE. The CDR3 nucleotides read TGTGCCAGCAGCGTAGCAGGCTCTAACTATGGCTACACCTTC. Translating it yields CASSVAGSNYGYTF. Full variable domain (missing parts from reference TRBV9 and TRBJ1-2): DSGVTQTPKHLITATGQRVTLRCSPRSGDLSVYWYQQSLDQGLQFLIQYYNGEERAKGNILERFSAQQFPDLHSELNLSSLELGDSALYFCASSVAGSNYGYTFGSGTRLTVV.

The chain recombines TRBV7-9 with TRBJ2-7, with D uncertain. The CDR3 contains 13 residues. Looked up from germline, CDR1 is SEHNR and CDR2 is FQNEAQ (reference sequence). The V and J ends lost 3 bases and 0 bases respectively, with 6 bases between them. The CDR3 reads CASSFGHSYEQYF. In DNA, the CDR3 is TGTGCCAGCAGCTTTGGGCACTCCTACGAGCAGTACTTC.

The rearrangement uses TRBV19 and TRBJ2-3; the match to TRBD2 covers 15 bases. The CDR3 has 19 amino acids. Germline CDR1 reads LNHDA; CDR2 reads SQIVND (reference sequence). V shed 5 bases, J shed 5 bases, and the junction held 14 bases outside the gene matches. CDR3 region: CASSPPRPGLAGGRDTQYF. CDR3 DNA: TGTGCCAGTAGTCCCCCCCGGCCGGGACTAGCGGGGGGCAGAGATACGCAGTATTTT.

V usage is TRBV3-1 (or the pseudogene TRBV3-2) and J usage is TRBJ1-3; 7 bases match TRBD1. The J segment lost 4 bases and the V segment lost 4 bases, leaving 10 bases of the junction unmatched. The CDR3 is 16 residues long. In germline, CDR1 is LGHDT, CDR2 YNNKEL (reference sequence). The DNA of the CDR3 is TGTGCCAGCAGCCCCGGCGGGACAGTGGCCGGAAACACCATATATTTT. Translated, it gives CASSPGGTVAGNTIYF.

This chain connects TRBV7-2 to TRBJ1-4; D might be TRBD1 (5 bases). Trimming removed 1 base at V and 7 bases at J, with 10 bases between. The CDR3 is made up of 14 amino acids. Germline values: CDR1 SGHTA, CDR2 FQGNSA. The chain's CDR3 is CASSLVPGLEKLFF. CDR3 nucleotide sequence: TGTGCCAGCAGCTTAGTGCCAGGGCTTGAAAAACTGTTTTTT.

The CDR3 loop reads CAWSTGYSPLHF. CDR3 bases: TGTGCCTGGTCGACAGGGTATTCACCCCTCCACTTT. This sequence joins TRBV30 and TRBJ1-6; 7 bases line up with TRBD1. The CDR3 totals 12 residues. V was pared by 5 bases and J by 8 bases, with 3 bases of the junction left unmatched. Germline V CDR1 and CDR2: GTSNPN, SVGIG (reference sequence). Full variable domain (missing parts from reference TRBV30 and TRBJ1-6): SQTIHQWPATLVQPVGSPLSLECTVEGTSNPNLYWYRQAAGRGLQLLFYSVGIGQISSEVPQNLSASRPQDRQFILSSKKLLLSDSGFYLCAWSTGYSPLHFGNGTRLTVT.

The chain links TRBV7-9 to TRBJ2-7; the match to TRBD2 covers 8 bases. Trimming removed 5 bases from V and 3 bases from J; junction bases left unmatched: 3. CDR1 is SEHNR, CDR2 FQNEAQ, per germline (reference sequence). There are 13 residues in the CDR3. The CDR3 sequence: CASSPGGGYEQYF. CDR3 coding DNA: TGTGCCAGCAGCCCCGGGGGGGGCTACGAGCAGTACTTC.

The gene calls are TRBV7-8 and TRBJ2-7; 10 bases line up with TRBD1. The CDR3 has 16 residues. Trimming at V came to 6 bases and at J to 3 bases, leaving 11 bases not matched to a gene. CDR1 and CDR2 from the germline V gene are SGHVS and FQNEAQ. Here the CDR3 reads CASRNDRDRGVYEQYF. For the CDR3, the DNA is TGTGCCAGCAGAAACGACAGGGACAGGGGTGTCTACGAGCAGTACTTC.

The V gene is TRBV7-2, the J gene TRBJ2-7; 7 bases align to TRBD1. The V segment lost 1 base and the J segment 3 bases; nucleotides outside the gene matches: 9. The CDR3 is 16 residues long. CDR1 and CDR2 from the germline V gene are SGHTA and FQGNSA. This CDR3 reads CASSLVGARGNYEQYF. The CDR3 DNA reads TGTGCCAGCAGCTTAGTAGGGGCCAGGGGGAACTACGAGCAGTACTTC.

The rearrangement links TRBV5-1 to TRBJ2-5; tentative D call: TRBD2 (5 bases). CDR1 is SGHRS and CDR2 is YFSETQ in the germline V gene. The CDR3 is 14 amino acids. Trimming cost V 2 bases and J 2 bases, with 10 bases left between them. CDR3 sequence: CASSFTGVQETQYF. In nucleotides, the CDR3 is TGCGCCAGCAGCTTCACCGGGGTTCAAGAGACCCAGTACTTC.

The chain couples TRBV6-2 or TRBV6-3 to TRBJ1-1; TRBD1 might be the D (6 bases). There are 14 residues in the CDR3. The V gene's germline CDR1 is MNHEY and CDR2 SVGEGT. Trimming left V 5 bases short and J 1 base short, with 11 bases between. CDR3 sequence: CASSHGQRNTEAFF. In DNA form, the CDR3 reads TGTGCCAGCAGTCACGGACAGAGGAACACTGAAGCTTTCTTT.

The CDR3 region has the DNA TGTGCCAGCAGCTTCCTGACTAGTAGGTCTGCAGATACGCAGTATTTT. Amino acids: CASSFLTSRSADTQYF. The chain has TRBV9 and TRBJ2-3; maybe TRBD2 (6 bases). From germline, CDR1 is SGDLS and CDR2 YYNGEE. Deletions cut 4 bases from V and 4 bases from J, with 19 bases between. The CDR3 extends over 16 amino acids. Together with reference TRBV9 and TRBJ2-3, the CDR3 gives the full variable domain: DSGVTQTPKHLITATGQRVTLRCSPRSGDLSVYWYQQSLDQGLQFLIQYYNGEERAKGNILERFSAQQFPDLHSELNLSSLELGDSALYFCASSFLTSRSADTQYFGPGTRLTVL.

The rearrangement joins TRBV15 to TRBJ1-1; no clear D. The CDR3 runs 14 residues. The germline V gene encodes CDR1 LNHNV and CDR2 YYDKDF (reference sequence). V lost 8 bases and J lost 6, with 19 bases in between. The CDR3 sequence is CATGRGRAVPEAFF. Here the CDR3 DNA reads TGTGCCACCGGACGAGGGAGAGCCGTCCCTGAAGCTTTCTTT.

The CDR3 DNA reads TGTGCCAGCAGCACGGCGACAGATTTC. Translating it yields CASSTATDF. The chain couples TRBV21-1 to TRBJ1-2; TRBD1 was called by the table and not checked on the DNA. TRBV21-1 counts as a pseudogene. The CDR3 loop spans 9 amino acids.

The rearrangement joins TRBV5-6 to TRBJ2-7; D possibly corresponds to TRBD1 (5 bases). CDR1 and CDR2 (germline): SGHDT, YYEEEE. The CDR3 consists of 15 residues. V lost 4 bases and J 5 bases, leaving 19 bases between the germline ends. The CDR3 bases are TGTGCCAGCAGCAGCTTACAGGATGTCGCCCACGAGCAGTACTTC. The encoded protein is CASSSLQDVAHEQYF.

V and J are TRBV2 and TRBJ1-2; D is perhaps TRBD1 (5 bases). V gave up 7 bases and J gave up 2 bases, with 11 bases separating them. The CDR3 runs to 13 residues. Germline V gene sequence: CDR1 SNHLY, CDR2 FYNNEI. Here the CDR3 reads CASTMGLNYGYTF. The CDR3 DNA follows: TGTGCCAGCACGATGGGACTCAACTATGGCTACACCTTC.

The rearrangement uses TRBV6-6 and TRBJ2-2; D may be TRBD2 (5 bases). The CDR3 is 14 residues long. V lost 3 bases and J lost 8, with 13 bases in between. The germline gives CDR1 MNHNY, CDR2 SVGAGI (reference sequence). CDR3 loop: CASSYEGEVGELFF. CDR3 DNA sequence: TGTGCCAGCAGTTATGAGGGCGAGGTTGGGGAGCTGTTTTTT.

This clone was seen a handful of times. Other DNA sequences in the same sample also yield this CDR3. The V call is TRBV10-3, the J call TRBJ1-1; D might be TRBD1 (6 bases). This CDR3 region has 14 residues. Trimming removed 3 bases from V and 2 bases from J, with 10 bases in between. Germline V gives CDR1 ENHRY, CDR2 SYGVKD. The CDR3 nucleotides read TGTGCCATCAGTGATACAGGGTCTAACACTGAAGCTTTCTTT. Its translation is CAISDTGSNTEAFF.

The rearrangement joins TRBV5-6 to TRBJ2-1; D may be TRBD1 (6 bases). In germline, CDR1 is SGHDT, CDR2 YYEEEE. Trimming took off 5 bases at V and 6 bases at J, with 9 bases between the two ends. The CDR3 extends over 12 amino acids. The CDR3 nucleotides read TGTGCCAGCAGTTACAGGGTCAATGAGCAGTTCTTC. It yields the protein CASSYRVNEQFF.

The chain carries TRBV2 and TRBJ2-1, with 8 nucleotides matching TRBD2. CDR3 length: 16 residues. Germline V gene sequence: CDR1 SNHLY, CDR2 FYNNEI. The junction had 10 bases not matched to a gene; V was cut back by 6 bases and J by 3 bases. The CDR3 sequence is CASSQRGTSSYNEQFF. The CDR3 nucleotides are TGTGCCAGCAGCCAACGGGGGACTAGTAGCTACAATGAGCAGTTCTTC.